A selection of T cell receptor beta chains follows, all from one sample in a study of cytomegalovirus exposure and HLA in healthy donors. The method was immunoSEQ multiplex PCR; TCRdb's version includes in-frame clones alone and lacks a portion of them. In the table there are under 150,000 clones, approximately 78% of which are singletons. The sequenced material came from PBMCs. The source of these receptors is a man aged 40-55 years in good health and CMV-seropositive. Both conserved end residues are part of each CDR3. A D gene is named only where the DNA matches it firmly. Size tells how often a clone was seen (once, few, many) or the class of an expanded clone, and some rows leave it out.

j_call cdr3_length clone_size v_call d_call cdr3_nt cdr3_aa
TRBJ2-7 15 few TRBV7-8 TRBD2 TGTGCCAGCAGCCGCGCAGCGGGAGGGAAGTACGAGCAGTACTTC CASSRAAGGKYEQYF
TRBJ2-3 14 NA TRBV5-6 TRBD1 TGTGCCAGCAGCTGGACAGGGATCACAGATACGCAGTATTTT CASSWTGITDTQYF
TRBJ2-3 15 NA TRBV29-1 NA TGCAGCGTTGAATTACAGGGAGTGGGCACAAATACGCAGTATTTT CSVELQGVGTNTQYF
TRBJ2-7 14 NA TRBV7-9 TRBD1 TGTTCCAGCAGCTTGGAACAGGGGGTTTACGAGCAGTACTTC CSSSLEQGVYEQYF
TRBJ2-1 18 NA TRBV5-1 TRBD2 TGCGCCAGCAGCTTGGCCCCCGGACTAGCGGGAGATCCCAATGAGCAGTTCTTC CASSLAPGLAGDPNEQFF
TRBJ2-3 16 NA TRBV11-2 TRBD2 TGTGCCAGCAGCTTCTGGGGGAGGGCCATTCAAGATACGCAGTATTTT CASSFWGRAIQDTQYF
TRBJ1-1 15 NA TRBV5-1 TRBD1 TGCGCCAGCAGCTTGGGGGACAGGGTTTTTACTGAAGCTTTCTTT CASSLGDRVFTEAFF
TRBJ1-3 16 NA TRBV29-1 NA TGCAGCGTTGTGACTGGGTCCCTATACTCTGGAAACACCATATATTTT CSVVTGSLYSGNTIYF
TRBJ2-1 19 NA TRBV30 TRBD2 TGTGCCTGGAGTCCTCGACTAGCGCAAACATCTAGCTCCTACAATGAGCAGTTCTTC CAWSPRLAQTSSSYNEQFF
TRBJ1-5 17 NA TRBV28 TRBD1 TGTGCCAGCAGTTTATTCAGGGGGCAGGAGGTGAATCAGCCCCAGCATTTT CASSLFRGQEVNQPQHF
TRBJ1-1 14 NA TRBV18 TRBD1 TGTGCCAGCTCAGCGTCGACAGGGGCTAATGAAGCTTTCTTT CASSASTGANEAFF
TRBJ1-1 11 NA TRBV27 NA TGTGCCAGCCAACTAGGAAATGAAGCTTTCTTT CASQLGNEAFF
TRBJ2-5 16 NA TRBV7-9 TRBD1 TGTGCCAGCAGCGCTATAGACAGGGGATTGGTTAAGACCCAGTACTTC CASSAIDRGLVKTQYF
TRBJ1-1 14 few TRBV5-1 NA TGCGCCAGCAGCTTGGGACTCACGAACACTGAAGCTTTCTTT CASSLGLTNTEAFF
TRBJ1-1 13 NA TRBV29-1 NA TGCAGCGTTGAGGGCAGGGCGAACACTGAAGCTTTCTTT CSVEGRANTEAFF
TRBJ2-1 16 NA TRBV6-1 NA TGTGCCAGCAGTGAAGTTTTGGCTAGCGACTACAATGAGCAGTTCTTC CASSEVLASDYNEQFF
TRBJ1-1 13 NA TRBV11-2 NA TGTGCCAGCAGCTTGGGACTGTCCACTGAAGCTTTCTTT CASSLGLSTEAFF
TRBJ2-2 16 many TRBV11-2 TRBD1 TGTGCCAGCAGCTTAGGTCGGGACAGGGGTGCCGGGGAGCTGTTTTTT CASSLGRDRGAGELFF
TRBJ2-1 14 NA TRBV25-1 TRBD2 TGTGCCAGCACGGGGCGGGAGTCATACAATGAGCAGTTCTTC CASTGRESYNEQFF
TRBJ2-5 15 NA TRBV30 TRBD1 TGTGCCTGGAGTGTAGGGGGCAGGGGGCAGGAGACCCAGTACTTC CAWSVGGRGQETQYF
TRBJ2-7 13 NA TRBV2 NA TGTGCCAGCAGTCAAGACTACACATACGAGCAGTACTTC CASSQDYTYEQYF
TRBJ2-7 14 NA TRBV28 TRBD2 TGTGCCAGCATCGCCGGCTGGGGGGGCTACGAGCAGTACTTC CASIAGWGGYEQYF
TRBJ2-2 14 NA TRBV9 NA TGTGCCAGCACCCTTAGACAGTTCCAAGGGGAGCTGTTTTTT CASTLRQFQGELFF
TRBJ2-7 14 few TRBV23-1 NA TGCGCCAGCAGTCAATCTATGAGGGCCTACGAGCAGTACTTC CASSQSMRAYEQYF
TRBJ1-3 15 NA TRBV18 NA TGTGCCAGCTCACCAACCAGTGGCTCAGGAAACACCATATATTTT CASSPTSGSGNTIYF
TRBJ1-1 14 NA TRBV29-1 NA TGCAGCGTTGATCCCCGCACAGGGAACACTGAAGCTTTCTTT CSVDPRTGNTEAFF
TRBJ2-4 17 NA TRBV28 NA TGTGCCAGCAGCCCCCGCGTCCAATCTATAGCCAAAAACATTCAGTACTTC CASSPRVQSIAKNIQYF
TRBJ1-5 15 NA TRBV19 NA TGTGCCAGTAGTATTGGGGCAGGGCTCAATCAGCCCCAGCATTTT CASSIGAGLNQPQHF
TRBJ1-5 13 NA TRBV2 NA TGTGCCAGCAGTGAATGGGAGAATCAGCCCCAGCATTTT CASSEWENQPQHF
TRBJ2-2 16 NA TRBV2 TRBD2 TGTGCCAGCAGTCTTAGGACTAGCGGGAGTGGCGGGGAGCTGTTTTTT CASSLRTSGSGGELFF
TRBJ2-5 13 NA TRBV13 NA TGTGCCAGCAGGGACCAGGGCGGAGAGACCCAGTACTTC CASRDQGGETQYF
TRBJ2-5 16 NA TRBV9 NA TGTGCCAGCAGCGTTACTGTAGGAGGGGTTGAGGAGACCCAGTACTTC CASSVTVGGVEETQYF
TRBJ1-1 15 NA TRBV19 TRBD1 TGTGCCAGTAGTATATGGACAGGGAGAGACACTGAAGCTTTCTTT CASSIWTGRDTEAFF
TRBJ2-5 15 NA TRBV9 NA TGTGCCAGCAGCGTGTCACCGGGAGACGGGGAGACCCAGTACTTC CASSVSPGDGETQYF
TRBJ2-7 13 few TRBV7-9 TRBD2 TGTGCCAGCAGCTTCAATACGGGAGGCGAGCAGTACTTC CASSFNTGGEQYF
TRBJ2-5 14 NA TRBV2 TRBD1 TGTGCCAGCAGTGGAGGGACAGGGAAAGAGACCCAGTACTTC CASSGGTGKETQYF
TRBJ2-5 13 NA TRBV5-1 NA TGCGCCAGCAGCTTGGAAGGGGTCGAGACCCAGTACTTC CASSLEGVETQYF
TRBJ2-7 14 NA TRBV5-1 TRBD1 TGCGCCAGCAGCTTGGTGGGACAGGGATACGAGCAGTACTTC CASSLVGQGYEQYF
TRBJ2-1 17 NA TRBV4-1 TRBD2 TGCGCCAGCAGCCAAGGAGCGGGAGGGCGTTCCTACAATGAGCAGTTCTTC CASSQGAGGRSYNEQFF
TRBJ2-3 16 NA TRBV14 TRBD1 TGTGCCACCCGAACCGCACAGGGGGCTGGCACAGATACGCAGTATTTT CATRTAQGAGTDTQYF
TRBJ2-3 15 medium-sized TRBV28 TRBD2 TGTGCCAGCAGACAAGCGGGAGGAGAAACAGATACGCAGTATTTT CASRQAGGETDTQYF
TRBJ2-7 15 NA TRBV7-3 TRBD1 TGTGCCAGCAGCTTCGCCGGGACAGGGGCCTACGAGCAGTACTTC CASSFAGTGAYEQYF
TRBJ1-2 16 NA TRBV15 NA TGTGCCACCAGCAGAGACCAATCCACAGGAAACTATGGCTACACCTTC CATSRDQSTGNYGYTF
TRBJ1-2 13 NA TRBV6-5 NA TGTGCCAGCAGTTACGGGGGAGGCTATGGCTACACCTTC CASSYGGGYGYTF
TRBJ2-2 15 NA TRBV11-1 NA TGTGCCAGCAGCTTCGGCCTACGGGGCACCGGGGAGCTGTTTTTT CASSFGLRGTGELFF
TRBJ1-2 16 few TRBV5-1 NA TGCGCCAGCAGCTTGAGCGTTACGGTCCGGGGTAGAGGCTACACCTTC CASSLSVTVRGRGYTF
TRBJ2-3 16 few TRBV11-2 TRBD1 TGTGCCAGCAGCTTAGGACAGGGAACTAGCACAGATACGCAGTATTTT CASSLGQGTSTDTQYF
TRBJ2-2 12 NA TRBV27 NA TGTGCCAGCAGAGGGAGTTTCGGGGAGCTGTTTTTT CASRGSFGELFF
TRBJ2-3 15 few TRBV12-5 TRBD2 TGTGCTAGTGGCCCAGCGGGAGGGCCCACAGATACGCAGTATTTT CASGPAGGPTDTQYF
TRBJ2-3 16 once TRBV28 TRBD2 TGTGCCAGCAGTTCCTTAGCGGGAGGCTTCACAGATACGCAGTATTTT CASSSLAGGFTDTQYF
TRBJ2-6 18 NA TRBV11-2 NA TGTGCCAGCAGCTTTTTAGCAGTTTCCGTATCTGGGGCCAACGTCCTGACTTTC CASSFLAVSVSGANVLTF
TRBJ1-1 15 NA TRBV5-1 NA TGCGCCAGCAACCAGGACACCCTCACGGGTGCTGAAGCTTTCTTT CASNQDTLTGAEAFF
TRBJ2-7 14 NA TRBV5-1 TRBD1 TGCGCCAGCAGCTGGGGACAGGGGGGGTACGAGCAGTACTTC CASSWGQGGYEQYF
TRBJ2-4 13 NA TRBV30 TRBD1 TGTGCCTGGAGTGTACTGGGACAGAATATTCAGTACTTC CAWSVLGQNIQYF
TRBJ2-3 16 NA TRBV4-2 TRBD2 TGTGCCAGCAGCTCACTAGCGGGATATGGCACAGATACGCAGTATTTT CASSSLAGYGTDTQYF